The 25 T cell receptor beta chains reported below all come from one sample, sequenced in a study of cytomegalovirus exposure and HLA in healthy donors. The PCR employed 60 Vbeta primers together with 13 Jbeta primers. This table comes from immunoSEQ multiplex PCR, and its TCRdb copy is limited to in-frame clones, with some not included. The sample lists roughly 140,000 clones; 55% to 80% were seen once. The sample was PBMCs. The source of these receptors is a human donor in good health.

The J gene is TRBJ2-1, the V gene TRBV2; 7 nucleotides agree with TRBD2. Losses at the gene ends were 10 bases for V and 6 bases for J; bases not matched to a gene: 12. This CDR3 comprises 14 residues. Germline V gives CDR1 SNHLY, CDR2 FYNNEI. The CDR3 protein is CATKGGLAVNEQFF. Written as DNA, the CDR3 is TGTGCCACCAAGGGTGGCCTAGCGGTCAATGAGCAGTTCTTC.

V is TRBV9 and J is TRBJ2-3; 8 nucleotides align to TRBD2. The CDR3 spans 16 residues. Germline values: CDR1 SGDLS, CDR2 YYNGEE. After removal of 0 bases from V and 1 base from J, the junction contained 4 bases not matched to a gene. CDR3 DNA sequence: TGTGCCAGCAGCGTAGTTAAAGCGGGGGGCACAGATACGCAGTATTTT. Protein sequence: CASSVVKAGGTDTQYF.

The chain joins TRBV29-1 to TRBJ2-7, with TRBD1 identical over 7 bases. Germline trimming cut 6 bases from V and 3 bases from J; bases unmatched to any gene: 20. Looked up from germline, CDR1 is SQVTM and CDR2 is ANQGSEA. CDR3 length: 17 amino acids. In DNA form, the CDR3 reads TGCAGCGTGGACAGGAGACAGCCCCTTCGCAGCAACTACGAGCAGTACTTC. Its protein is CSVDRRQPLRSNYEQYF.

The chain recombines TRBV7-3 with TRBJ1-1, with D maybe TRBD1 (5 bases). V shed 5 bases and J shed 7 bases, with 11 bases lying between them. Germline V gene lookup returns CDR1 SGHTA and CDR2 FQGTGA. The CDR3 consists of 12 residues. The CDR3 loop reads CASSTVGGEAFF. In DNA form, the CDR3 reads TGTGCCAGCAGCACGGTCGGGGGTGAAGCTTTCTTT.

The chain employs TRBV29-1 and TRBJ2-1; D possibly corresponds to TRBD2 (6 bases). There are 11 residues in the CDR3. From germline, CDR1 is SQVTM and CDR2 ANQGSEA. Deletions cut 8 bases from V and 7 bases from J, with 12 bases between. The CDR3 DNA follows: TGCAGCACCCGGACTATAAATGAGCAGTTCTTC. This gives the protein CSTRTINEQFF.

The rearrangement joins TRBV5-4 to TRBJ1-1; no definite D call. Germline CDR1 reads SGHNT; CDR2 reads YYREEE (reference sequence). V lost 4 bases to trimming and J lost 10 bases, with 17 bases between them. The CDR3 extends over 13 amino acids. In DNA, the CDR3 is TGTGCCAGCAGCCACGAAGGGTGGGAGGTAGCTTTCTTT. Protein product: CASSHEGWEVAFF.

This clone was picked up a small number of times. This chain uses TRBV7-6 with TRBJ2-3, with 14 bases aligning to TRBD2. After removal of 4 bases from V and 2 bases from J, the junction contained 11 bases not matched to a gene. The CDR3 length is 19 residues. Germline lookup yields CDR1 SGHVS and CDR2 FNYEAQ. CDR3 sequence reads: CASSWSGTSGGANTDTQYF. For the CDR3, the DNA is TGTGCCAGCAGCTGGTCCGGGACTAGCGGGGGAGCCAACACAGATACGCAGTATTTT.

The chain recombines TRBV29-1 with TRBJ2-5; TRBD2 agrees at 7 bases. The germline CDR1 and CDR2 sequences are SQVTM and ANQGSEA. This CDR3 has 12 amino acids. V was pared by 4 bases and J by 5 bases, with 4 bases of the junction left unmatched. The CDR3 sequence is CSVVAGGETQYF. The CDR3 region has the DNA TGCAGCGTTGTAGCGGGTGGGGAGACCCAGTACTTC.

The V gene is TRBV6-5, the J gene TRBJ1-1; 8 bases align to TRBD1. Trimming took 8 bases from V and 1 from J; bases not matched to a gene: 6. This CDR3 has 14 residues. In germline, CDR1 is MNHEY, CDR2 SVGAGI. This chain's CDR3 is CASGGQGPNTEAFF. The CDR3 DNA reads as TGTGCCAGCGGAGGACAGGGACCGAACACTGAAGCTTTCTTT.

J is TRBJ2-1 and V is TRBV6-1; possibly TRBD1 or TRBD2 for D (5 bases each). The CDR3 spans 12 residues. Between the trimmed V and J ends, which lost 7 bases and 7 bases, there was a span of 11 bases. Germline loops: CDR1 MNHNS, CDR2 SASEGT. CDR3 DNA sequence: TGTGCCAGCAATGAGGGGAGTAATGAGCAGTTCTTC. As protein: CASNEGSNEQFF.

CDR3 protein: CAISEFGGSDTIYF. CDR3 DNA: TGTGCCATCAGTGAATTCGGGGGTTCAGACACCATATATTTT. This chain joins TRBV10-3 and TRBJ1-3; D may be TRBD1 (5 bases). The germline CDR1 and CDR2 sequences are ENHRY and SYGVKD. The CDR3 runs 14 residues. Trimming stripped 3 bases from V and 8 bases from J, with 14 bases between.

The DNA of the CDR3 is TGTGCCAGCAGACCCGTGGAGGCGGAGACCCAGTACTTC. Protein product: CASRPVEAETQYF. V gene TRBV7-9 combines with J gene TRBJ2-5; D is perhaps TRBD2 (5 bases). This CDR3 is 13 amino acids long. Germline V CDR1 and CDR2: SEHNR, FQNEAQ (reference sequence). The V end was cut by 6 bases, the J end by 5 bases, with 13 bases between. Full variable domain (remainder filled in from reference TRBV7-9 and TRBJ2-5): DTGVSQNPRHKITKRGQNVTFRCDPISEHNRLYWYRQTLGQGPEFLTYFQNEAQLEKSRLLSDRFSAERPKGSFSTLEIQRTEQGDSAMYLCASRPVEAETQYFGPGTRLLVL.

This chain joins TRBV4-1 and TRBJ2-3, with a weak D call TRBD2 (7 bases). Trimming left V 4 bases short and J 2 bases short, with 19 bases between. The V gene's germline CDR1 is MGHRA and CDR2 YSYEKL. The CDR3 has 17 residues. Here the CDR3 reads CASSLGPGGDHTDTQYF. CDR3 DNA: TGCGCCAGCAGCCTGGGACCGGGGGGCGACCACACAGATACGCAGTATTTT.

J is TRBJ2-3 and V is TRBV7-9, with a weak D call TRBD1 (6 bases). Deletions cut 4 bases from V and 2 bases from J, with 16 bases between. The CDR3 runs to 16 residues. The germline V gene has CDR1 SEHNR and CDR2 FQNEAQ (reference sequence). CDR3 coding DNA: TGTGCCAGCAGCTGGCCGAGACAGGCGATCACAGATACGCAGTATTTT. Protein sequence: CASSWPRQAITDTQYF.

The chain recombines TRBV30 with TRBJ1-2, with D possibly TRBD1 on 5 matching bases. The ends were cut back, 5 bases at V and 0 bases at J, with 7 bases in the middle. Germline values: CDR1 GTSNPN, CDR2 SVGIG (reference sequence). The length of the CDR3 is 12 residues. The CDR3 is CAWDSANYGYTF. The CDR3 nucleotides read TGTGCCTGGGACAGCGCTAACTATGGCTACACCTTC. Together with reference TRBV30 and TRBJ1-2, the CDR3 gives the full variable domain: SQTIHQWPATLVQPVGSPLSLECTVEGTSNPNLYWYRQAAGRGLQLLFYSVGIGQISSEVPQNLSASRPQDRQFILSSKKLLLSDSGFYLCAWDSANYGYTFGSGTRLTVV.

The table lists this clone with a few counts. The chain recombines TRBV5-6 with TRBJ1-1; D is uncertain. Deletions cut 0 bases from V and 0 bases from J, with 9 bases between. Germline lookup yields CDR1 SGHDT and CDR2 YYEEEE. The CDR3 is made up of 15 amino acids. CDR3: CASSLAAGMNTEAFF. CDR3 in DNA: TGTGCCAGCAGCTTGGCGGCAGGCATGAACACTGAAGCTTTCTTT.

This sequence joins TRBV5-1 and TRBJ2-2; no clear D gene. CDR1 and CDR2 (germline): SGHRS, YFSETQ. The ends were cut back, 0 bases at V and 5 bases at J, with 14 bases in the middle. There are 16 residues in the CDR3. This CDR3 is CASSLAGSLGTGELFF. The CDR3 DNA sequence: TGCGCCAGCAGCTTGGCCGGCAGCCTAGGAACCGGGGAGCTGTTTTTT. The whole variable domain, remainder taken from reference TRBV5-1 and TRBJ2-2, is KAGVTQTPRYLIKTRGQQVTLSCSPISGHRSVSWYQQTPGQGLQFLFEYFSETQRNKGNFPGRFSGRQFSNSRSEMNVSTLELGDSALYLCASSLAGSLGTGELFFGEGSRLTVL.

The chain couples TRBV5-1 to TRBJ1-3; 7 bases are shared with TRBD1. The CDR3 has 18 amino acids. Germline CDR1 SGHRS, CDR2 YFSETQ. Unmatched junction bases numbered 17, after V lost 4 bases and J lost 4 bases. CDR3 residues: CASSPRGQHQNPGNTIYF. The CDR3 nucleotides read TGCGCCAGCAGCCCCCGGGGACAGCATCAAAATCCAGGAAACACCATATATTTT.

The chain carries TRBV5-1 and TRBJ2-7, with D perhaps matching TRBD2 (6 bases). Germline V lookup: CDR1 SGHRS, CDR2 YFSETQ. The V gene lost 3 bases and the J gene lost 4 bases, with 11 bases spanning the gap. The CDR3 has 13 amino acids. The CDR3 DNA sequence: TGCGCCAGCAGCTCGGGGACTCCATACGAGCAGTACTTC. Translated, it gives CASSSGTPYEQYF.

The chain couples TRBV5-4 to TRBJ2-7; the match to TRBD1 covers 8 bases. The junction had 9 bases not matched to a gene; V was cut back by 4 bases and J by 6 bases. Germline-derived CDR1 and CDR2 are SGHNT and YYREEE (reference sequence). The CDR3 extends over 14 amino acids. DNA for the CDR3: TGTGCCAGCAGCCGGGGGTTAGGACAGGGCGAGCAGTACTTC. It encodes CASSRGLGQGEQYF.

J is TRBJ1-1 and V is TRBV7-9; a weak D match, TRBD1 (5 bases). In germline, CDR1 is SEHNR, CDR2 FQNEAQ (reference sequence). This CDR3 is built from 12 residues. V shed 5 bases and J shed 8 bases, with 12 bases lying between them. The chain's CDR3 is CASSSRQPEAFF. CDR3 nucleotide sequence: TGTGCCAGCAGCAGCCGACAGCCCGAAGCTTTCTTT.

This sequence joins TRBV10-2 and TRBJ1-5; possibly TRBD1 for D (5 bases). The germline V gene has CDR1 WSHSY and CDR2 SAAADI. The CDR3 contains 14 residues. V gave up 6 bases and J gave up 6 bases, with 15 bases separating them. The CDR3 protein is CASRGLGGGQPQHF. Here the CDR3 DNA reads TGCGCCAGCAGGGGGTTGGGGGGAGGTCAGCCCCAGCATTTT.

This clone was found a few times. The chain uses TRBV27 and TRBJ2-1; 8 bases agree with TRBD2. The ends lost 1 base at V and 3 bases at J; junction bases unmatched: 5. The germline V gene encodes CDR1 MNHEY and CDR2 SMNVEV (reference sequence). This CDR3 comprises 16 residues. CDR3 sequence: CASSLFSGVVYNEQFF. CDR3 bases: TGTGCCAGCAGTTTATTTAGCGGGGTGGTCTACAATGAGCAGTTCTTC.

The rearrangement joins TRBV5-1 to TRBJ2-7, with D perhaps TRBD1 (5 bases). Germline CDR1 and CDR2: SGHRS and YFSETQ. CDR3 length: 13 amino acids. Trimming removed 6 bases at V and 5 bases at J, with 15 bases between. This CDR3 reads CASKTGRSNEQYF. Written as DNA, the CDR3 is TGCGCCAGCAAAACAGGCAGAAGCAACGAGCAGTACTTC.

This clone was observed a handful of times. As DNA, the CDR3 is TGTGCCATCAGGAGCGGGGGTGGCACAGATACGCAGTATTTT. This gives the protein CAIRSGGGTDTQYF. The chain has TRBV10-3 and TRBJ2-3; 8 bases align to TRBD2. Germline V lookup: CDR1 ENHRY, CDR2 SYGVKD. The V and J ends lost 6 bases and 1 base, in that order; junction bases with no gene match: 3. This CDR3 has 14 amino acids.